The 10 T cell receptor beta chains below were found in one sample sequenced in a study of blood T cells in healthy people across ages. Primed by a sample-barcoded 5' primer and a J-beta primer mix, a second PCR proceeded for 7 to 11 cycles. MiXCR, run by TCRdb on the 5' RACE reads, gives a single entry per CDR3 protein. The table has around 500,000 distinct CDR3 sequences, around half seen once. Material: blood. Every receptor here comes from an elderly man in good health.

This clonotype showed up just a few times. The rearrangement links TRBV7-9 to TRBJ2-1; D gene ambiguous. This CDR3 contains 15 residues. Deletions cut 2 bases from V and 2 bases from J, with 10 bases between. The V gene's germline CDR1 is SEHNR and CDR2 FQNEAQ (reference sequence). The CDR3 bases are TGTGCCAGCAGCTTACGCGGAACTCCCTACAATGAGCAGTTCTTC. This encodes CASSLRGTPYNEQFF.

This clonotype was seen just once. The gene calls are TRBV28 and TRBJ2-7, with D unclear. Trimming removed 6 bases from V and 0 bases from J, with 15 bases in between. Looked up from germline, CDR1 is MDHEN and CDR2 is SYDVKM. The CDR3 sequence is 15 residues long. The CDR3, as DNA: TGTGCCAGCAGGCTAGGCGGTGGAAGCTCCTACGAGCAGTACTTC. This sequence encodes CASRLGGGSSYEQYF.

In the case of this clonotype: Relative to the germline gene, one junction end is altered; a read error may explain this. The chain couples TRBV5-6 to TRBJ2-5; TRBD1 is a possible D gene (6 bases). From germline, CDR1 is SGHDT and CDR2 YYEEEE. The CDR3 contains 14 residues. In DNA form, the CDR3 reads TGTGCCAGCAGCTTTAGACAGGCCCAAGAGACCCGGTACTTC. It translates to CASSFRQAQETRYF.

This clonotype was counted a few times. V is TRBV20-1 and J is TRBJ1-2; D uncertain. Trimming left V 6 bases short and J 4 bases short, with 15 bases between. Looked up from germline, CDR1 is DFQATT and CDR2 is SNEGSKA (reference sequence). This CDR3 region has 13 residues. The CDR3 DNA reads as TGCAGTGCGGCTCGTGGAGGCCCCTATGGCTACACCTTC. Encoded protein: CSAARGGPYGYTF.

This clonotype was observed a few times. The chain joins TRBV7-2 to TRBJ1-2; no definite D call. The CDR3 length is 15 residues. The germline V gene has CDR1 SGHTA and CDR2 FQGNSA. V was pared by 3 bases and J by 3 bases, with 14 bases between. CDR3: CASSFDSRTDYGYTF. CDR3 nucleotides: TGTGCCAGCAGCTTCGATAGCCGGACTGACTATGGCTACACCTTC.

DNA of the CDR3: TGTGCCAGCAGCTTAGCCGGACAGCATGAGCAGTACTTC. Its protein product is CASSLAGQHEQYF. The chain carries TRBV11-1 and TRBJ2-5, with D possibly matching TRBD1 (6 bases). Germline V CDR1 and CDR2: SGHAT, FQDESV (reference sequence). The CDR3 loop spans 13 amino acids. The V end lost 0 bases, the J end lost 11 bases, and 13 bases lay between the germline ends.

This clonotype appeared once. The V call is TRBV18, the J call TRBJ1-2; possible D gene TRBD1, 5 bases. Looked up from germline, CDR1 is KGHSH and CDR2 is LQKENI. V lost 2 bases and J 5 bases, leaving 12 bases between the germline ends. The CDR3 contains 14 residues. For the CDR3, the DNA is TGTGCCAGCTCACCAATTTCAGGGACTTATGGCTACACCTTC. Its protein product is CASSPISGTYGYTF.

This clonotype has just a few counts. The CDR3 DNA is TGCAGTGCTAGAGCCCTGACAGGGGCTAACTATGGCTACACCTTC. It specifies CSARALTGANYGYTF. The chain couples TRBV20-1 to TRBJ1-2, with 8 bases matching TRBD1. The germline CDR1 and CDR2 sequences are DFQATT and SNEGSKA (reference sequence). The CDR3 runs 15 residues. V shed 1 base and J 0 bases; nucleotides not matched to a gene: 4.

The chain is built from TRBV5-1 and TRBJ2-7, with D hard to call. Germline loops: CDR1 SGHRS, CDR2 YFSETQ. The CDR3 runs 15 residues. Trimming cost V 7 bases and J 4 bases, with 21 bases left between them. The CDR3 region has the DNA TGCGCCAGCTGCCCGAGGACGGAGAAGGGATACGAGCAGTACTTC. The encoded protein is CASCPRTEKGYEQYF.

Only a few counts were recorded for this clonotype. The gene calls are TRBV20-1 and TRBJ2-1, with a weak D call TRBD2 (6 bases). V lost 1 base and J lost 6, with 13 bases in between. The CDR3 runs to 14 residues. The germline V gene has CDR1 DFQATT and CDR2 SNEGSKA (reference sequence). The CDR3 protein is CSARGWGRLNEQFF. DNA of the CDR3: TGCAGTGCTAGAGGGTGGGGGAGGCTCAATGAGCAGTTCTTC.